A selection of T cell receptor beta chains follows, all from one sample in a study of CD8 T cells in Susac syndrome. TCRdb redid the calling of the immunoSEQ multiplex PCR reads with MiXCR, one entry per CDR3 protein. This sample has 90,000 or so distinct CDR3 sequences, with approximately 92% found just once. Sequenced material: CD8+ T cells from PBMCs. The origin of the receptors is a human donor in good health. Both conserved end residues are trimmed from each CDR3. Fields, in order: CDR3 length, J gene, V gene, clone size, CDR3 protein. Clone size, where shown, is once, few, many, or a class for clones that have expanded.

cdr3_length: 15
j_call: TRBJ2-5
v_call: TRBV7-6
clone_size: once
cdr3_aa: ASSPSWEGRGGETQY

cdr3_length: 14
j_call: TRBJ2-2
v_call: TRBV5-8
clone_size: -
cdr3_aa: ASSLRRGANTGELF

cdr3_length: 11
j_call: TRBJ2-2
v_call: TRBV29-1
clone_size: -
cdr3_aa: SVDRSNTGELF

cdr3_length: 14
j_call: TRBJ2-3
v_call: TRBV6-5
clone_size: -
cdr3_aa: ASSYWIQGATDTQY

cdr3_length: 17
j_call: TRBJ2-5
v_call: TRBV3-1
clone_size: -
cdr3_aa: ASSHPARLAGGLWETQY

cdr3_length: 11
j_call: TRBJ1-2
v_call: TRBV5-6
clone_size: -
cdr3_aa: ASSLGGARGYT

cdr3_length: 15
j_call: TRBJ2-7
v_call: TRBV5-1
clone_size: -
cdr3_aa: ASSLATGTGIGYEQY

cdr3_length: 14
j_call: TRBJ2-1
v_call: TRBV5-1
clone_size: -
cdr3_aa: ASSLEASSSYNEQF

cdr3_length: 12
j_call: TRBJ2-7
v_call: TRBV2
clone_size: -
cdr3_aa: ASSDSGTRYEQY

cdr3_length: 14
j_call: TRBJ1-4
v_call: TRBV7-9
clone_size: -
cdr3_aa: ASSGTRDRGLEKLF

cdr3_length: 13
j_call: TRBJ2-2
v_call: TRBV4-1
clone_size: -
cdr3_aa: ASNPTTSGAGELF

cdr3_length: 14
j_call: TRBJ1-1
v_call: TRBV13
clone_size: -
cdr3_aa: ASSFPGGEGGNEAF

cdr3_length: 12
j_call: TRBJ1-2
v_call: TRBV5-6
clone_size: -
cdr3_aa: ASSSPSSGDGYT

cdr3_length: 13
j_call: TRBJ2-4
v_call: TRBV9
clone_size: -
cdr3_aa: ASSVGGDPKNIQY